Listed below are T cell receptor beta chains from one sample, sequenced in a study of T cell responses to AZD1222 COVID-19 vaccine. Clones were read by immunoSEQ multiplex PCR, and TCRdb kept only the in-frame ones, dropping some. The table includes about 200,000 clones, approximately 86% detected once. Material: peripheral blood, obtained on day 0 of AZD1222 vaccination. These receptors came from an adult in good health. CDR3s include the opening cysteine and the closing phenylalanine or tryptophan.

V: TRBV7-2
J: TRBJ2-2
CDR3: CASRSGTTNTGELFF

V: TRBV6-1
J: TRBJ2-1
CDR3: CASSEENWEHHEQFF

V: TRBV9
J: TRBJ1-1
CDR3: CASSVGIGKNTEAFF

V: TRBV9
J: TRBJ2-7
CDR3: CASSVERDRQVDEQYF

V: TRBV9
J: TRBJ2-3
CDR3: CASSVGSGISTDTQYF

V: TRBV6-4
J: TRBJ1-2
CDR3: CASRASGGNYGYTF

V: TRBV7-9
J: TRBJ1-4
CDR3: CASSPQGSEKLFF

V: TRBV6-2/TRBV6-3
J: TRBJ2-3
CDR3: CASSYSGGTDTQYF

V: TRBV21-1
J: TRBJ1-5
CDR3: CASSKRRGYSNQPQHF

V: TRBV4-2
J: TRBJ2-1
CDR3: CASSHDLTGQFF

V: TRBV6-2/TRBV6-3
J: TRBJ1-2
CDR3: CASSYTGSSHGYTF

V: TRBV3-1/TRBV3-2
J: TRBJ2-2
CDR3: CASSQLRGGADTGELFF

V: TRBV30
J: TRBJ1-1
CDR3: CAWSMGQPEAFF

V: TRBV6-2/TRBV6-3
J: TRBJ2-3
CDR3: CASSSESGLTDTQYF

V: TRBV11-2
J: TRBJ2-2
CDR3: CASSFPLRGPNTGELFF

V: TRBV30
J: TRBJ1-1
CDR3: CAWSSQGYTEAFF

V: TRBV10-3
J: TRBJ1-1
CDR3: CAISESGGKNTEAFF

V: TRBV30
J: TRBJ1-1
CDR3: CAWSVEVGVTEAFF

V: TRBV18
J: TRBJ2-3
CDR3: CASSPGSGSQYF

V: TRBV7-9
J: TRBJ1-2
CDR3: CASTQGAGLGSYTF

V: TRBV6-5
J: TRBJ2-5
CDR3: CASSTVWEETQYF

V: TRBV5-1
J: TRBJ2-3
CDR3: CASSTLRAGGPTDTQYF

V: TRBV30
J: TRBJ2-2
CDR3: CAWAGDHTGELFF

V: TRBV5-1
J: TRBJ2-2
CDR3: CASKGQGATGELFF

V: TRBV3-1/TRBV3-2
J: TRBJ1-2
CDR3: CASSQGARTGYTF

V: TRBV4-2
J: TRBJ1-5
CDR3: CASSQEWGEGQPQHF

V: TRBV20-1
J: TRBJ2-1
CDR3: CSASAGEQFF

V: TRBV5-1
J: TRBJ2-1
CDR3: CASSLGTGGTADTPYNEQFF

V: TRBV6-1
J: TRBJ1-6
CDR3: CASSEVRDSPLHF

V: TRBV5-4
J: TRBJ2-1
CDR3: CASSLRGGNEQFF

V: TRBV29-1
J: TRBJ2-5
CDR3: CSVDKKTGTQYF

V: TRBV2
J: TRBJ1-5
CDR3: CASKPGNSFRNQPQHF

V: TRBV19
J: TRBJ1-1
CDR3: CASSSDRVTEAFF

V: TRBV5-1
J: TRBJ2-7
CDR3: CASSFTSGRGYEQYF

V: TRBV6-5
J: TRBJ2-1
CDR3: CASSFGSYNEQFF

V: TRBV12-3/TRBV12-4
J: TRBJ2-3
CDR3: CASTPASTDTQYF

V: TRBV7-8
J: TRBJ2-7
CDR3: CASSPRGLVYAQYF

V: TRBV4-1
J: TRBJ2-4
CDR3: CASSQESENIQYF

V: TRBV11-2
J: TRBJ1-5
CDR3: CASSPTGGQPQHF

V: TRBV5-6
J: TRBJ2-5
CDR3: CASSAGLADQETQYF

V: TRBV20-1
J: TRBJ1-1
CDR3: CSALDITEAFF

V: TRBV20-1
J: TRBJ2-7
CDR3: CSARRSLEQYF

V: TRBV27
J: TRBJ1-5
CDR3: CASSPNWTGGTYSNQPQHF

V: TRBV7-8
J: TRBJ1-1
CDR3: CASRLEGRDTEAFF

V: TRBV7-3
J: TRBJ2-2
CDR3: CASSLRHNTGELFF

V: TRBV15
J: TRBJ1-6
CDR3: CATSRDREDSPLHF

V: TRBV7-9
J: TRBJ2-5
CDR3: CASSSRPGLAGGQETQYF

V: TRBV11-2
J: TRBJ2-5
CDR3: CASSPEGVETQYF

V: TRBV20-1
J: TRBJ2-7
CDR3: CSASGDEQYF